These 19 T cell receptor beta chains originate from one sample sequenced in a study of cytomegalovirus exposure and HLA in healthy donors. Primers: 60 Vbeta forward and 13 Jbeta reverse. Only in-frame clones appear in the TCRdb table, and some are missing; sequencing was by immunoSEQ multiplex PCR. The table has around 130,000 clones, about four fifths seen once. The sequencing sample was made of PBMCs. Receptor source: a middle-aged woman in good health and CMV-seronegative.

This sequence joins TRBV28 and TRBJ2-7, with 11 bases lining up with TRBD2. The CDR3 is 15 amino acids. CDR1 is MDHEN and CDR2 is SYDVKM in the germline V gene. The junction had 6 bases not matched to a gene; V was cut back by 5 bases and J by 3 bases. The CDR3 bases are TGTGCCAGCAGTACGAGCACTAGCGGGAGCTACGAGCAGTACTTC. Its translation: CASSTSTSGSYEQYF. The complete variable domain, with remaining parts taken from reference TRBV28 and TRBJ2-7, reads DVKVTQSSRYLVKRTGEKVFLECVQDMDHENMFWYRQDPGLGLRLIYFSYDVKMKEKGDIPEGYSVSREKKERFSLILESASTNQTSMYLCASSTSTSGSYEQYFGPGTRLTVT.

The V gene is TRBV2, the J gene TRBJ1-1, with 7 bases lining up with TRBD1. CDR1 is SNHLY, CDR2 FYNNEI, per germline. J gave up 11 bases and V 5 bases, and 14 bases lay outside the gene matches. CDR3 length equals 14 residues. CDR3 bases: TGTGCCAGCAGTCTTTGGGACAGCCAACTATGGGCTTTCTTT. Amino acid sequence: CASSLWDSQLWAFF.

The chain has TRBV29-1 and TRBJ2-1, with TRBD1 matching over 10 bases. J lost 6 bases, V lost 4 bases, and 6 bases had no gene match. The CDR3 consists of 14 residues. Per germline, CDR1 SQVTM and CDR2 ANQGSEA. CDR3 in amino acids: CSVVDRGGLNEQFF. The CDR3 nucleotides read TGCAGCGTTGTGGACAGGGGGGGCCTCAATGAGCAGTTCTTC.

J is TRBJ2-7 and V is TRBV4-3; 8 nucleotides match TRBD2. The V gene's germline CDR1 is LGHNA and CDR2 YSLEER. V was pared by 0 bases and J by 0 bases, with 10 bases of the junction left unmatched. The CDR3 contains 18 residues. This chain's CDR3 is CASSQDPPTSGSSYEQYF. CDR3 in DNA: TGCGCCAGCAGCCAAGATCCCCCAACTAGCGGAAGCTCCTACGAGCAGTACTTC.

The rearrangement links TRBV25-1 to TRBJ2-7; 7 nucleotides agree with TRBD1. Germline V gene sequence: CDR1 MGHDK, CDR2 SYGVNS. The CDR3 is made up of 13 amino acids. The ends lost 8 bases at V and 1 base at J; junction bases unmatched: 5. The CDR3 is CASEGQESYEQYF. The CDR3 nucleotides read TGTGCCAGCGAAGGACAGGAGTCCTACGAGCAGTACTTC.

The chain joins TRBV5-4 to TRBJ1-2, with D perhaps TRBD1 (5 bases). The CDR3 length is 14 residues. Looked up from germline, CDR1 is SGHNT and CDR2 is YYREEE (reference sequence). Trimming left V 1 base short and J 1 base short, with 8 bases between. The CDR3 region is CASSLTGVNYGYTF. CDR3 DNA: TGTGCCAGCAGCTTGACAGGAGTTAACTATGGCTACACCTTC. The whole variable domain, filled in from reference TRBV5-4 and TRBJ1-2, reads ETGVTQSPTHLIKTRGQQVTLRCSSQSGHNTVSWYQQALGQGPQFIFQYYREEENGRGNFPPRFSGLQFPNYSSELNVNALELDDSALYLCASSLTGVNYGYTFGSGTRLTVV.

This clone was seen ten or more times. The V and J genes are TRBV19 and TRBJ2-7; D gene uncertain. The V and J ends lost 5 bases and 7 bases respectively, with 15 bases between them. The CDR3 is 13 residues long. Germline CDR1 LNHDA, CDR2 SQIVND (reference sequence). The CDR3 nucleotides read TGTGCCAGTAGTGCCCACAGTTTTGAAGAGCAGTACTTC. The encoded protein is CASSAHSFEEQYF.

For this clone: At one of its ends the junction is not consistent with the germline gene, which may arise from a read error. The rearrangement uses TRBV7-9 and TRBJ1-1; D gene uncertain. The CDR3 totals 15 residues. The germline V gene encodes CDR1 SEHNR and CDR2 FQNEAQ (reference sequence). CDR3 amino acids: CSSSLVVRPHTEAFF. The CDR3 DNA reads TGTTCCAGCAGCTTAGTGGTCAGGCCGCACACTGAAGCTTTCTTT.

This chain connects TRBV5-6 to TRBJ1-5; TRBD1 matches 10 bases. CDR1 and CDR2 (germline): SGHDT, YYEEEE. The V and J ends lost 2 bases and 5 bases, in that order; junction bases with no gene match: 4. There are 15 residues in the CDR3. The CDR3: CASSFGTGDDQPQHF. The CDR3 coding sequence is TGTGCCAGCAGCTTCGGGACAGGGGATGATCAGCCCCAGCATTTT.

V usage is TRBV4-2 and J usage is TRBJ1-3, with no clear D. Germline V lookup: CDR1 LGHNA, CDR2 YNFKEQ. V was shortened by 4 bases and J by 3 bases, with 7 bases between the two germline ends. The CDR3 totals 13 residues. CDR3 sequence reads: CASSRNSGNTIYF. The CDR3 DNA sequence: TGTGCCAGCAGCCGCAACAGTGGAAACACCATATATTTT.

In nucleotides, the CDR3 is TGTGCCAGCAGTTTCGCACTAGCGGGAACCACAGATACGCAGTATTTT. Translated: CASSFALAGTTDTQYF. The chain combines TRBV28 with TRBJ2-3, with TRBD2 matching 10 bases. The CDR3 runs 16 residues. Germline assignment: CDR1 MDHEN and CDR2 SYDVKM. Germline trimming cut 3 bases from V and 2 bases from J; bases unmatched to any gene: 5. The full variable domain, its missing parts supplied by reference TRBV28 and TRBJ2-3, is DVKVTQSSRYLVKRTGEKVFLECVQDMDHENMFWYRQDPGLGLRLIYFSYDVKMKEKGDIPEGYSVSREKKERFSLILESASTNQTSMYLCASSFALAGTTDTQYFGPGTRLTVL.

J is TRBJ2-7 and V is TRBV4-2, with unresolved D. Trimming removed 0 bases at V and 5 bases at J, with 8 bases between. Germline-derived CDR1 and CDR2 are LGHNA and YNFKEQ. The CDR3 has 13 amino acids. The CDR3 bases are TGTGCCAGCAGCCAAGAAGCAGAGGACGAGCAGTACTTC. Protein product: CASSQEAEDEQYF.

This rearrangement joins TRBV9 to TRBJ2-1; 11 bases align to TRBD1. The CDR3 is 16 amino acids. Germline V lookup: CDR1 SGDLS, CDR2 YYNGEE. V lost 4 bases to trimming and J lost 5 bases; unmatched junction nucleotides: 8. The CDR3 reads CASSQRSGQGDNEQFF. CDR3 nucleotide sequence: TGTGCCAGCAGCCAGAGGTCGGGACAGGGGGACAATGAGCAGTTCTTC.

J is TRBJ2-2 and V is TRBV4-1, with 7 bases lining up with TRBD2. The germline gives CDR1 MGHRA, CDR2 YSYEKL. The ends lost 0 bases at V and 0 bases at J; junction bases unmatched: 4. CDR3 length: 17 residues. The CDR3, as DNA: TGCGCCAGCAGCCAAGAGCCCGGGAGGTCGAACACCGGGGAGCTGTTTTTT. Translated: CASSQEPGRSNTGELFF.

The J gene is TRBJ1-5, the V gene TRBV7-2, with D maybe TRBD1 (6 bases). The V and J ends lost 1 base and 1 base respectively, with 14 bases between them. This CDR3 has 17 amino acids. The germline V gene has CDR1 SGHTA and CDR2 FQGNSA. Written as DNA, the CDR3 is TGTGCCAGCAGCTTAGGATCGGGGGGGGCCAGCAATCAGCCCCAGCATTTT. Protein sequence: CASSLGSGGASNQPQHF.

This rearrangement joins TRBV6-5 to TRBJ1-5, with a tentative D call TRBD1 (6 bases). Deletions cut 0 bases from V and 2 bases from J, with 11 bases between. The CDR3 is made up of 16 amino acids. Germline CDR1 MNHEY, CDR2 SVGAGI. In DNA, the CDR3 is TGTGCCAGCAGTTACTCGGGACAACCGGGCAATCAGCCCCAGCATTTT. Its protein product is CASSYSGQPGNQPQHF.

This clone appeared once. The chain is built from TRBV28 and TRBJ1-1, with D unresolved. V lost 5 bases, J lost 0 bases, and 10 bases lay in between. The CDR3 length is 14 residues. Germline CDR1 is MDHEN and CDR2 is SYDVKM. Here the CDR3 reads CASSRGSLNTEAFF. The CDR3 DNA follows: TGTGCCAGCAGTCGAGGGAGCCTGAACACTGAAGCTTTCTTT.

The J gene is TRBJ2-2, the V gene TRBV7-3, with 11 bases matching TRBD2. The CDR3 is made up of 17 amino acids. V lost 3 bases and J lost 4; bases outside the gene matches: 7. Germline loops: CDR1 SGHTA, CDR2 FQGTGA. CDR3 sequence (DNA): TGTGCCAGCAGCTTTTCTAGCGGGAGGTCAAGCACCGGGGAGCTGTTTTTT. Translating gives CASSFSSGRSSTGELFF.

CDR3 sequence (DNA): TGTGCCAGCAGGAAACCGGGACAGGGGGCCTATGGCTACACCTTC. Protein: CASRKPGQGAYGYTF. The V call is TRBV27, the J call TRBJ1-2; TRBD1 aligns across 12 bases. Germline lookup yields CDR1 MNHEY and CDR2 SMNVEV (reference sequence). V shed 6 bases, J shed 4 bases, and the junction held 6 bases outside the gene matches. This CDR3 comprises 15 residues.